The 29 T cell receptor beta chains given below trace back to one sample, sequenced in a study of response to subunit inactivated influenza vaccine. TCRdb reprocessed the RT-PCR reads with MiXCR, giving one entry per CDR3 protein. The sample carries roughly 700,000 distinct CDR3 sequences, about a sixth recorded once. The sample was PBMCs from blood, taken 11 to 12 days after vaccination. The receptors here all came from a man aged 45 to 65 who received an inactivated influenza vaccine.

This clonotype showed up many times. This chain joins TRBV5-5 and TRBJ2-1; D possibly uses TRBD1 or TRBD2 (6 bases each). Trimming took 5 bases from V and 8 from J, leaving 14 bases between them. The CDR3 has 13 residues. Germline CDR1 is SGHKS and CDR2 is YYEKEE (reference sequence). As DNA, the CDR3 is TGTGCCAGCAGAGAGATGGGGGGCCATGAGCAGTTCTTC. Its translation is CASREMGGHEQFF. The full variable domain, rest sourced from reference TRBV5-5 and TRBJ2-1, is DAGVTQSPTHLIKTRGQQVTLRCSPISGHKSVSWYQQVLGQGPQFIFQYYEKEERGRGNFPDRFSARQFPNYSSELNVNALLLGDSALYLCASREMGGHEQFFGPGTRLTVL.

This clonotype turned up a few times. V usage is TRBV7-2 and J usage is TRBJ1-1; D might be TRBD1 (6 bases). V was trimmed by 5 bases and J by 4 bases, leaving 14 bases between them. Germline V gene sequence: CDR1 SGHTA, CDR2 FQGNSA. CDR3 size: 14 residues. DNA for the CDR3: TGTGCCAGCAGCCAGAGGGTAGGGGGCACTGAAGCTTTCTTT. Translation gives CASSQRVGGTEAFF.

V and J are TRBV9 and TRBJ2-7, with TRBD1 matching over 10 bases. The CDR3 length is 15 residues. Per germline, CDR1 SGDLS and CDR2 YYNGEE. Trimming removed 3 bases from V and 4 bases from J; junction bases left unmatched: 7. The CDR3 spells CASSERTGGFYEQYF. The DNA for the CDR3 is TGTGCCAGCAGCGAGAGGACAGGGGGATTTTACGAGCAGTACTTC.

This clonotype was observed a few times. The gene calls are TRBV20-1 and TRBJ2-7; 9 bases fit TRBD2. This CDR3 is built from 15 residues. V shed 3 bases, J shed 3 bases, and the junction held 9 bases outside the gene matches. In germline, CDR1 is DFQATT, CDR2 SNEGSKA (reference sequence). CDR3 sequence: CSARADLAGVYEQYF. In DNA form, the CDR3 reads TGCAGTGCTAGGGCCGACTTAGCGGGGGTCTACGAGCAGTACTTC.

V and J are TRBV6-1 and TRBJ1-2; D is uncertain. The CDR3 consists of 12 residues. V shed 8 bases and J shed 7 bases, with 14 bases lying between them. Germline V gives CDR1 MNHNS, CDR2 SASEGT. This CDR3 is CASLTDGPGYTF. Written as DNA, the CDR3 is TGTGCCAGCCTCACGGACGGTCCTGGCTACACCTTC.

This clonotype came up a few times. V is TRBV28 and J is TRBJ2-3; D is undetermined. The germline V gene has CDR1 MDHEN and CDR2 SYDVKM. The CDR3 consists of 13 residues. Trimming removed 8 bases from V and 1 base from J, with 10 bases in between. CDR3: CASLEWGTDTQYF. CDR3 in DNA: TGTGCCAGCTTGGAGTGGGGCACAGATACGCAGTATTTT.

The CDR3 DNA reads TGTGCCAGCAGTTTATCGGGTAGCGGGGGCTACGAGCAGTACTTC. Encoded protein: CASSLSGSGGYEQYF. The chain carries TRBV28 and TRBJ2-7; TRBD2 matches at 9 bases. Germline V lookup: CDR1 MDHEN, CDR2 SYDVKM. CDR3 length: 15 residues. J gave up 3 bases and V 1 base, and 4 bases lay outside the gene matches.

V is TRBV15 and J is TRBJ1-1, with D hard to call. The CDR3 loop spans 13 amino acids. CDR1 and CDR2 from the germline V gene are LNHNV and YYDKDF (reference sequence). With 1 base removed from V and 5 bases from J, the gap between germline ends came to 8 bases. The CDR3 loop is CATSRAQRTEAFF. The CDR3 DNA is TGTGCCACCAGCAGAGCTCAAAGGACTGAAGCTTTCTTT.

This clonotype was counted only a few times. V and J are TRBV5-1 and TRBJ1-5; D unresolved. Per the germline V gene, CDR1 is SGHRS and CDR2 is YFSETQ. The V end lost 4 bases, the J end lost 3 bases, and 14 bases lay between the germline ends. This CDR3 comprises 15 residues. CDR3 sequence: CASSPLGDPNQPQHF. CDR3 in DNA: TGCGCCAGCAGCCCCCTCGGGGATCCCAATCAGCCCCAGCATTTT.

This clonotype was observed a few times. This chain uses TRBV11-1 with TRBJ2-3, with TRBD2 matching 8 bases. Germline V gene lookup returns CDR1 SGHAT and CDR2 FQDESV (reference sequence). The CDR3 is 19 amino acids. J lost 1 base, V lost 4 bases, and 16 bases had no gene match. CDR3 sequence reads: CASSSPPGGRTWGTDTQYF. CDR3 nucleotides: TGTGCCAGCAGCTCCCCCCCGGGGGGGAGGACATGGGGCACAGATACGCAGTATTTT.

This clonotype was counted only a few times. CDR3 nucleotides: TGTGCCAGCAGTGAAGCGGGGCAGGGTAACAATGAGCAGTTCTTC. Translating it yields CASSEAGQGNNEQFF. This rearrangement joins TRBV6-1 to TRBJ2-1, with D possibly matching TRBD1 (5 bases). Looked up from germline, CDR1 is MNHNS and CDR2 is SASEGT. V lost 0 bases to trimming and J lost 5 bases, with 11 bases between them. The CDR3 is 15 residues long.

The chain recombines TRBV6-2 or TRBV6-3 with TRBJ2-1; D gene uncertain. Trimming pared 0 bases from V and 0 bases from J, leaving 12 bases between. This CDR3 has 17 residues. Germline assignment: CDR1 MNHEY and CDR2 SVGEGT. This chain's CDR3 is CASSYSALWSSYNEQFF. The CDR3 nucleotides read TGTGCCAGCAGTTACTCGGCCTTGTGGAGCTCCTACAATGAGCAGTTCTTC.

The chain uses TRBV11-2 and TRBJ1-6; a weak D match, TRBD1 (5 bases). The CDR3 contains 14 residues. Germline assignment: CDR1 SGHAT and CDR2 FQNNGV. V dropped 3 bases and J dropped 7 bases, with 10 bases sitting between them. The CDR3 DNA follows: TGTGCCAGCAGCTTGTTCAGGGTAAATTCACCCCTCCACTTT. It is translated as CASSLFRVNSPLHF. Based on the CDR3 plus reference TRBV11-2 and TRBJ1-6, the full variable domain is EAGVAQSPRYKIIEKRQSVAFWCNPISGHATLYWYQQILGQGPKLLIQFQNNGVVDDSQLPKDRFSAERLKGVDSTLKIQPAKLEDSAVYLCASSLFRVNSPLHFGNGTRLTVT.

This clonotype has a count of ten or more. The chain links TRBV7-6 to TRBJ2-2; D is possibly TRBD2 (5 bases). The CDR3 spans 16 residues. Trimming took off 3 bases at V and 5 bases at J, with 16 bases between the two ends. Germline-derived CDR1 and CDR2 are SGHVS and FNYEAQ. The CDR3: CASSFLPGLSTGELFF. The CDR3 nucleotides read TGTGCCAGCAGCTTCCTTCCCGGACTTTCTACCGGGGAGCTGTTTTTT.

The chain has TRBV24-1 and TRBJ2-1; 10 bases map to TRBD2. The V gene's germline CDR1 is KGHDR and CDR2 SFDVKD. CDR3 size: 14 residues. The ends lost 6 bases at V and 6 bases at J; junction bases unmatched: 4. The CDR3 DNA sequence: TGTGCCACCAGTCGGCTAGCGGGAGTCAATGAGCAGTTCTTC. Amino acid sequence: CATSRLAGVNEQFF.

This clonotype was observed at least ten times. CDR3 loop: CASSPQLGRNIQYF. CDR3 DNA sequence: TGTGCCAGCAGCCCCCAGCTGGGGAGAAACATTCAGTACTTC. The J gene is TRBJ2-4, the V gene TRBV7-9; D is possibly TRBD2 (5 bases). Trimming took 5 bases from V and 6 from J, leaving 14 bases between them. The CDR3 covers 14 residues. The germline V gene has CDR1 SEHNR and CDR2 FQNEAQ (reference sequence).

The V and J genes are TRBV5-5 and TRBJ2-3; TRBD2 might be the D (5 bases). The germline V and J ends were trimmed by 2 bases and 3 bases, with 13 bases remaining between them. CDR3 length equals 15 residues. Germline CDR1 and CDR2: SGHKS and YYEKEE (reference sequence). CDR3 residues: CASSFSGSPTDTQYF. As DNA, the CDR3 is TGTGCCAGCAGCTTTTCGGGGAGCCCAACAGATACGCAGTATTTT.

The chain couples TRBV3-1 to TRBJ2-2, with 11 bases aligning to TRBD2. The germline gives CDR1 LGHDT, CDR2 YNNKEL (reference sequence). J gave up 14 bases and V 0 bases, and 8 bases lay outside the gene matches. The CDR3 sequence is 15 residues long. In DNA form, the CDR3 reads TGTGCCAGCAGCCAAGAATTACTAGCGGGAGCAGCACTGTTTTTT. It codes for CASSQELLAGAALFF.

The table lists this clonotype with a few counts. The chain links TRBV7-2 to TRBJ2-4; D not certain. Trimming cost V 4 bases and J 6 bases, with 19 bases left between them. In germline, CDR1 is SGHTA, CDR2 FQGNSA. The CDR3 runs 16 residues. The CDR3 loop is CASSSRLAAQRNIQYF. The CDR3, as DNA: TGTGCCAGCAGCTCTAGGCTCGCTGCCCAGAGAAACATTCAGTACTTC.

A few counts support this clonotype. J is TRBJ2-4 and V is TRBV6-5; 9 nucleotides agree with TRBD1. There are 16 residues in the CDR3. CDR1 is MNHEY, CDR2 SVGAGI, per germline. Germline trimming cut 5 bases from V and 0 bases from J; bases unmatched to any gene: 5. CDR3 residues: CASSPRQGEAKNIQYF. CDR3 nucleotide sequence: TGTGCCAGCAGTCCTCGACAGGGGGAAGCCAAAAACATTCAGTACTTC.

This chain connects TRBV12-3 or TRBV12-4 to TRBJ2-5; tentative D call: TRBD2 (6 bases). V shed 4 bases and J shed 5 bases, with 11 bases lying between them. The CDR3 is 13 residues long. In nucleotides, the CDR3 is TGTGCCAGCAGTTGGGGGGTTGCGGAGACCCAGTACTTC. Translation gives CASSWGVAETQYF.

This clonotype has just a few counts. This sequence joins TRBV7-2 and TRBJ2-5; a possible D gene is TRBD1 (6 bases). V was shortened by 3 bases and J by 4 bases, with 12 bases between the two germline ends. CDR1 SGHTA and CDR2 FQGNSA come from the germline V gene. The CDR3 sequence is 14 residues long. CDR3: CASSLGRGLETQYF. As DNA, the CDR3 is TGTGCCAGCAGCTTGGGCAGGGGATTAGAGACCCAGTACTTC.

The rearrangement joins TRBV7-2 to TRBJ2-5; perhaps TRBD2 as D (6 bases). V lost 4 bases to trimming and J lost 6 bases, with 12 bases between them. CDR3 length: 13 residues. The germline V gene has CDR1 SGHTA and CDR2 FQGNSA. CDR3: CASSSLALQTQYF. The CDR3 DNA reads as TGTGCCAGCAGCTCACTAGCATTACAGACCCAGTACTTC.

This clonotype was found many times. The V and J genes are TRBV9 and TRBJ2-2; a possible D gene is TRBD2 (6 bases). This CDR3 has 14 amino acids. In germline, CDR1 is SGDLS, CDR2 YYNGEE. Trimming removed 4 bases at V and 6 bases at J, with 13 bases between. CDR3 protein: CASSTPPSAGELFF. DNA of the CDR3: TGTGCCAGCAGCACCCCTCCTAGCGCCGGGGAGCTGTTTTTT.

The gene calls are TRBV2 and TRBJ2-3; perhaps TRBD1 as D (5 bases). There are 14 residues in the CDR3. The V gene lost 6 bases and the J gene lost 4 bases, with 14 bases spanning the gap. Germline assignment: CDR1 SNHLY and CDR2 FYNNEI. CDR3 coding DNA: TGTGCCAGCAGATCCCGGGCACAGGCAGATACGCAGTATTTT. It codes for CASRSRAQADTQYF. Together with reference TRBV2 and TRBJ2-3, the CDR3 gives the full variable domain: EPEVTQTPSHQVTQMGQEVILRCVPISNHLYFYWYRQILGQKVEFLVSFYNNEISEKSEIFDDQFSVERPDGSNFTLKIRSTKLEDSAMYFCASRSRAQADTQYFGPGTRLTVL.

DNA of the CDR3: TGCGCCAGCAGCCCGACAGTCGCGAGCTCCTACGAGCAGTACTTC. It encodes CASSPTVASSYEQYF. The V call is TRBV4-1, the J call TRBJ2-7, with D perhaps matching TRBD1 (5 bases). The V gene's germline CDR1 is MGHRA and CDR2 YSYEKL. Trimming took off 4 bases at V and 0 bases at J, with 13 bases between the two ends. This CDR3 spans 15 amino acids.

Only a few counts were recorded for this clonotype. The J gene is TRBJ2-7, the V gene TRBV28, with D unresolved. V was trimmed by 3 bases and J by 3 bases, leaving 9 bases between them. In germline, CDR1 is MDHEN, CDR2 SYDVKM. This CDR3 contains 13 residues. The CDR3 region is CASSFGDYYEQYF. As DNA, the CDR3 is TGTGCCAGCAGTTTCGGTGATTACTACGAGCAGTACTTC.

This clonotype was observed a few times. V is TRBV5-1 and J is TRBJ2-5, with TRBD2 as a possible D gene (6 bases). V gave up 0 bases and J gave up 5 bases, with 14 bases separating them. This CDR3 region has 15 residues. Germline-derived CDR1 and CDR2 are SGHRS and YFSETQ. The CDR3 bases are TGCGCCAGCAGCTTGGAAAGGGGAGGAGGGGAGACCCAGTACTTC. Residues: CASSLERGGGETQYF.

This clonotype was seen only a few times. CDR3 sequence reads: CASSLGQGVSTGELFF. CDR3 sequence (DNA): TGTGCCAGCAGTTTAGGACAGGGCGTTTCGACCGGGGAGCTGTTTTTT. The chain carries TRBV12-3 or TRBV12-4 and TRBJ2-2, with 7 bases lining up with TRBD1. The V segment lost 1 base and the J segment 5 bases; nucleotides outside the gene matches: 7. The CDR3 loop spans 16 amino acids.